Described below is a single T cell receptor (beta chain) sequence and its context. As originally analysed: Amplification with reference gene primers provided the estimates of nucleated cell counts. Some clones are missing from TCRdb's copy, which holds only in-frame ones; the method was immunoSEQ multiplex PCR. V and J calls and clone size are given by that table; D and trimming were obtained from the DNA. The repertoire holds some 140,000 clones, with around 79% as singletons. The record originates from a study of blood T cell repertoires in COVID-19. Study background: Material from acute and convalescent COVID-19 was sourced from the United States, Italy and Spain. In each case, the material was cDNA or gDNA derived from T cells, B-cell-depleted T cells, or PBMCs.

CDR1 is SGHTA, CDR2 FQGNSA, per germline. The CDR3 contains 15 residues. The junction had 7 bases not matched to a gene; V was cut back by 5 bases and J by 6 bases. Material: peripheral blood. The rearrangement links TRBV7-2 to TRBJ1-5; 10 bases agree with TRBD1. The clonotype was recovered from a man older than 75 with acute or convalescent COVID-19. CDR3 sequence (DNA): TGTGCCAGCAGCAAAGGACAGGGGGAGGGTCAGCCCCAGCATTTT. This codes for CASSKGQGEGQPQHF.